This entry concerns a single T cell receptor (beta chain). Its recognized antigen is unknown. No base qualities exist here, and no much larger clone lies one base off it. This sample stems from a study of blood T cell repertoires in COVID-19 (dated by TCRdb to about 2020). Turning to the overall study: Samples from collaborators originated in the United States, Italy and Spain and spanned both the acute and convalescent phases of COVID-19. Sample metadata almost always included a de-identified subject ID, COVID-19 status, age in years and sex. Where HLA class I and class II types were available, the types were taken from metadata supplied by the sample provider, not from assay-based typing. The material from the prospective study consisted of cDNA or gDNA derived from T cells, B-cell-depleted T cells, or PBMCs. The samples were drawn from the first 160 participants of the ongoing ImmuneRACE study and from some 1,300 subjects provided by 6 global collaborators. The repertoires were released in a freely available public database intended as a resource for research on the immune response to SARS-CoV-2. Subjects who had been exposed to COVID-19, were actively infected with it, or had recovered from it provided the deeply sampled blood TCRbeta repertoires that made up the dataset. Beyond this particular receptor, the publication reports: The amount of clinical and demographic metadata varied by source and participant and was provided uncurated.

The collaborating institutions used their own protocols to collect whole blood in K2EDTA tubes. For TCRbeta analysis, collaborators shipped samples as frozen whole blood, isolated PBMCs, or DNA extracted from either of those sample types. From its cysteine to its phenylalanine, the CDR3 spans 15 amino acids. The kept DNA is CDR3 alone, 45 bases in frame from the first base. From a lookup of the germline V gene, CDR1 and CDR2 are SGHRS and YFSETQ. From V the trimming removes 1 base and from J it removes 4 bases, while the gene matches leave 2 bases of the junction unaccounted for. TCRbeta CDR3 regions were amplified from genomic DNA using the immunoSEQ Assay, a bias-controlled multiplex PCR. The authors processed their data as follows. Within the assay, amplification of reference gene primers was used to estimate how many nucleated cells each sample contained. To quantify the absolute abundance of each unique TCRbeta CDR3 rearrangement, sequence reads were collapsed and filtered. Productive Simpson clonality was computed per sample as the square root of Simpson's diversity index over productive rearrangements. TCRdb's version of the immuneACCESS table is confined to in-frame rearrangements and falls short of the full clone set. An unresolved V gene accounts for under half of the shortfall where checked; the remainder is of unknown origin. Clone size and V and J calls were adopted from that table, with D and trimming inferred from the DNA. The sample table records 90,000 to 120,000 clones; approximately 79% of these occur just once. The ten largest clonotypes hold roughly 20% of the sample.

The sequence joins TRBV5-1 to TRBJ2-1; the junction holds 10 bases that match TRBD2. The specimen sequenced was peripheral blood. This clonotype was sampled from a man in his 70s with active or convalescent COVID-19. The DNA reads as follows: TGCGCCAGCAGCTTGACTAGCGGGATTTACAATGAGCAGTTCTTC. It encodes CASSLTSGIYNEQFF.